This T cell receptor (beta chain) was identified during a study of T-cell memory formation after mild COVID-19. Study as a whole: Among the donors, TCR clusters were largely specific to each donor. Findings and caveats of the study: Cross-reactive memory seemingly joined, as some responding clones were found in pre-infection memory. Contracting CD8+ clones were enriched in EMRA, CD4+ mainly in CM and EM.

Researchers used 5'RACE with constant-segment primers to make TCR alpha and TCR beta cDNA libraries that carry sample barcodes and UMIs. Each CDR3 protein is one row after TCRdb ran MiXCR on the 5' RACE reads. The table records around 400,000 distinct CDR3 sequences, approximately 24% of them present only once. In its sample, this clonotype was seen a few times. What it binds is not known. CDR1 and CDR2 (germline): DFQATT, SNEGSKA (reference sequence). The CDR3 length is 13 residues. V was pared by 5 bases and J by 2 bases, with 5 bases of the junction left unmatched. Sequenced input: PBMCs or a T cell subset sorted from them (not recorded which). This TCR was recovered from an adult woman who had mild COVID-19 (a few samples of this study predate the infection). Cell type and time point are not known. The V and J genes are TRBV20-1 and TRBJ2-7; 8 bases are shared with TRBD2. In DNA form, the CDR3 reads TGCAGTGCTGAACCCGGGGGGGCCTACGAGCAGTACTTC. It encodes CSAEPGGAYEQYF.